A single sample is the source of the 20 T cell receptor beta chains below, sequenced in a study of T cells in Graves' hyperthyroidism and ophthalmopathy. Amplification of TCR beta CDR3 regions used RNA as the template. First-round RT-PCR with HTBI primers amplified the TCR CDR3 region. Using its own MiXCR run on the multiplex PCR reads, TCRdb lists one record per CDR3 protein. The profile shows some 580,000 distinct CDR3 sequences, 16% of them singletons. The material sequenced was blood. All receptors derive from a woman in her forties with Graves' ophthalmopathy.

This clonotype was seen only a few times. V and J are TRBV28 and TRBJ2-5; D gene uncertain. V was trimmed by 9 bases and J by 7 bases, leaving 18 bases between them. Germline V lookup: CDR1 MDHEN, CDR2 SYDVKM. The CDR3 runs 13 residues. This chain's CDR3 is CASTGSPDGTQYF. CDR3 coding DNA: TGTGCCAGTACTGGTTCTCCGGACGGGACCCAGTACTTC.

This clonotype was seen only a few times. The V gene is TRBV5-1, the J gene TRBJ2-7, with unresolved D. V lost 6 bases and J 3 bases, leaving 13 bases between the germline ends. The CDR3 is 13 residues long. The germline V gene has CDR1 SGHRS and CDR2 YFSETQ. CDR3 nucleotide sequence: TGCGCCAGCACTGCAGGAATCAGCTACGAGCAGTACTTC. Its protein product is CASTAGISYEQYF.

This clonotype was seen many times. The V gene is TRBV7-8, the J gene TRBJ1-1; D remains unclear. The germline V gene has CDR1 SGHVS and CDR2 FQNEAQ. Trimming took 6 bases from V and 6 from J, leaving 11 bases between them. The CDR3 is made up of 12 amino acids. The CDR3 DNA reads TGTGCCAGCAGGGGCCGAGGAGCTGAAGCTTTCTTT. This translates into CASRGRGAEAFF.

V usage is TRBV7-2 and J usage is TRBJ2-7; the match to TRBD2 covers 11 bases. In germline, CDR1 is SGHTA, CDR2 FQGNSA. CDR3 size: 15 residues. Trimming removed 6 bases from V and 1 base from J; junction bases left unmatched: 5. The CDR3 nucleotides are TGTGCCAGCAGTTGGGGACTAGCGGATTCCTACGAGCAGTACTTC. Translated: CASSWGLADSYEQYF.

J is TRBJ2-3 and V is TRBV28, with a tentative D call TRBD2 (5 bases). Trimming pared 6 bases from V and 8 bases from J, leaving 12 bases between. Germline CDR1 and CDR2: MDHEN and SYDVKM. The CDR3 has 12 amino acids. CDR3 sequence (DNA): TGTGCCAGCAGCCCTACTAGTGCTACGCAGTATTTT. This gives the protein CASSPTSATQYF.

This clonotype was seen many times. This chain connects TRBV12-3 or TRBV12-4 to TRBJ2-1, with D tentatively TRBD1 or TRBD2 (5 bases each). Trimming took off 5 bases at V and 9 bases at J, with 14 bases between the two ends. The CDR3 has 13 residues. The DNA for the CDR3 is TGTGCCAGCAGTGGCCAGGGTGGAGGTGAGCAGTTCTTC. Its protein product is CASSGQGGGEQFF.

The chain links TRBV29-1 to TRBJ2-7; D perhaps matches TRBD1 (5 bases). The CDR3 covers 14 residues. V dropped 7 bases and J dropped 6 bases, with 22 bases sitting between them. Germline CDR1 reads SQVTM; CDR2 reads ANQGSEA. Written as DNA, the CDR3 is TGCAGCGCCTCACCGGCAGGGATCACTGCCGAGCAGTACTTC. It yields the protein CSASPAGITAEQYF.

This clonotype was observed a few times. V usage is TRBV2 and J usage is TRBJ2-5; D possibly corresponds to TRBD2 (5 bases). Trimming cost V 7 bases and J 5 bases, with 14 bases left between them. CDR1 SNHLY and CDR2 FYNNEI come from the germline V gene. The CDR3 covers 13 residues. The CDR3 coding sequence is TGTGCCAGCACCCCCACTAGAGTGGAGACCCAGTACTTC. Translating it yields CASTPTRVETQYF. The full variable domain, with the rest looked up from reference TRBV2 and TRBJ2-5, is EPEVTQTPSHQVTQMGQEVILRCVPISNHLYFYWYRQILGQKVEFLVSFYNNEISEKSEIFDDQFSVERPDGSNFTLKIRSTKLEDSAMYFCASTPTRVETQYFGPGTRLLVL.

The CDR3: CASSIIRSGAGDTQYF. For the CDR3, the DNA is TGTGCCAGCAGCATTATCCGGAGCGGGGCGGGGGATACGCAGTATTTT. This chain joins TRBV11-2 and TRBJ2-3, with 7 bases fitting TRBD2. The CDR3 extends over 16 amino acids. Germline V gene data show CDR1 as SGHAT and CDR2 as FQNNGV. V lost 5 bases to trimming and J lost 6 bases; unmatched junction nucleotides: 14. Combining the CDR3 with reference TRBV11-2 and TRBJ2-3 gives the whole variable domain EAGVAQSPRYKIIEKRQSVAFWCNPISGHATLYWYQQILGQGPKLLIQFQNNGVVDDSQLPKDRFSAERLKGVDSTLKIQPAKLEDSAVYLCASSIIRSGAGDTQYFGPGTRLTVL.

This clonotype showed up many times. The chain carries TRBV7-8 and TRBJ2-1; D may be TRBD2 (6 bases). V shed 5 bases and J shed 4 bases, with 18 bases lying between them. The CDR3 is made up of 16 amino acids. From germline, CDR1 is SGHVS and CDR2 FQNEAQ. The CDR3 spells CASSPGISGGYNEQFF. The CDR3, as DNA: TGTGCCAGCAGCCCGGGTATTAGCGGAGGTTACAATGAGCAGTTCTTC. The full variable domain, completed using reference TRBV7-8 and TRBJ2-1, is GAGVSQSPRYKVAKRGQDVALRCDPISGHVSLFWYQQALGQGPEFLTYFQNEAQLDKSGLPSDRFFAERPEGSVSTLKIQRTQQEDSAVYLCASSPGISGGYNEQFFGPGTRLTVL.

In this sample, this clonotype turned up many times. The chain carries TRBV7-6 and TRBJ2-3; possibly TRBD1 for D (6 bases). With 2 bases removed from V and 5 bases from J, the gap between germline ends came to 11 bases. This CDR3 comprises 14 residues. Germline CDR1 SGHVS, CDR2 FNYEAQ. CDR3 in DNA: TGTGCCAGCAGCTTACAGGGGTCGGGAGATACGCAGTATTTT. Residues: CASSLQGSGDTQYF.

There are many counts of this clonotype. This rearrangement joins TRBV6-6 to TRBJ1-1; D is unclear. The CDR3 is 15 residues long. Germline CDR1 reads MNHNY; CDR2 reads SVGAGI (reference sequence). With 2 bases removed from V and 5 bases from J, the gap between germline ends came to 15 bases. CDR3 protein: CASSYRRQGLTEAFF. DNA for the CDR3: TGTGCCAGCAGTTACCGGCGTCAAGGGCTTACTGAAGCTTTCTTT.

There are many counts of this clonotype. The genes are TRBV2 and TRBJ2-3, with TRBD2 matching 11 bases. Trimming cost V 1 base and J 13 bases; bases outside gene matches: 13. This CDR3 spans 16 amino acids. Germline CDR1 is SNHLY and CDR2 is FYNNEI. CDR3 loop: CASSEEEASGGFWKYF. DNA of the CDR3: TGTGCCAGCAGTGAAGAGGAGGCTAGCGGGGGGTTTTGGAAGTATTTT.

This clonotype appeared a few times. The rearrangement uses TRBV5-1 and TRBJ2-2; D ambiguous. Germline-derived CDR1 and CDR2 are SGHRS and YFSETQ. The CDR3 has 14 amino acids. V was cut by 0 bases and J by 4 bases, with 7 bases left in between. CDR3 sequence reads: CASSLVLTTGELFF. Written as DNA, the CDR3 is TGCGCCAGCAGCTTGGTTTTGACCACCGGGGAGCTGTTTTTT.

This rearrangement joins TRBV20-1 to TRBJ1-5, with a possible D match to TRBD1 (5 bases). Germline V gives CDR1 DFQATT, CDR2 SNEGSKA (reference sequence). This CDR3 is built from 12 residues. Trimming pared 3 bases from V and 7 bases from J, leaving 10 bases between. The CDR3 nucleotides read TGCAGTGCTAGGGGGGTGGAACAGCCCCAGCATTTT. Protein sequence: CSARGVEQPQHF.

This clonotype was recorded many times. The chain combines TRBV2 with TRBJ2-7, with D perhaps matching TRBD2 (6 bases). CDR1 and CDR2 from the germline V gene are SNHLY and FYNNEI. This CDR3 has 14 amino acids. V shed 6 bases and J shed 5 bases, with 17 bases lying between them. This CDR3 is CASSWRAVLNEQYF. The CDR3 coding sequence is TGTGCCAGCAGCTGGAGGGCCGTATTAAACGAGCAGTACTTC.

The table lists this clonotype with many counts. Here the CDR3 DNA reads TGTGCCAGCCGTAAGGCTACAGGGAAGGACACTGAAGCTTTCTTT. Its protein is CASRKATGKDTEAFF. The chain is built from TRBV27 and TRBJ1-1, with a possible D match to TRBD1 (6 bases). Germline CDR1 is MNHEY and CDR2 is SMNVEV (reference sequence). The CDR3 consists of 15 residues. The V gene lost 8 bases and the J gene lost 3 bases, with 19 bases spanning the gap.

At least ten counts were recorded for this clonotype. This chain joins TRBV12-5 and TRBJ1-2, with a weak D call TRBD1 (5 bases). Trimming shortened V by 2 bases and J by 6 bases, and 10 bases separated the two germline ends. This CDR3 is 13 amino acids long. Germline CDR1 LGHNT, CDR2 FRNRAP. CDR3 nucleotides: TGTGCTAGTGGTTTGCAGGGAGGGAATGGCTACACCTTC. This codes for CASGLQGGNGYTF.

This clonotype was found many times. The chain combines TRBV6-1 with TRBJ2-1; 10 bases map to TRBD2. V gave up 7 bases and J gave up 9 bases; unmatched junction bases: 6. In germline, CDR1 is MNHNS, CDR2 SASEGT. The CDR3 length is 13 residues. The CDR3, as DNA: TGTGCCAGCACGTGGATAGCGGGAGGTGAGCAGTTCTTC. Its translation is CASTWIAGGEQFF.

In its sample, this clonotype was seen a few times. The J gene is TRBJ2-5, the V gene TRBV28, with TRBD1 as a possible D gene (5 bases). V was pared by 7 bases and J by 0 bases, with 9 bases between. Germline V gene data show CDR1 as MDHEN and CDR2 as SYDVKM. CDR3 length: 13 residues. The CDR3 spells CASIGADQETQYF. DNA of the CDR3: TGTGCCAGCATAGGGGCAGACCAAGAGACCCAGTACTTC.